The T cell receptor (beta chain) described here comes from a study of regulatory T cells in long-lasting Graves disease. Regarding the study as a whole: Fewer public clonotypes were shared by new patients (just under 1,000) than by persistent patients (roughly 2,500). Lower TCR diversity was seen in persistent Graves' patients than in newly diagnosed ones.

Time point indicated: newly diagnosed GD, antithyroid drugs for less than 3 months. RNA isolated from PBMCs was used to make the TCR library. iRepertoire HTBI primers and Arm-PCR of CDR3 regions built TCR beta libraries. TCRdb itself ran the multiplex PCR reads through MiXCR, one entry per CDR3 protein. The data show about 540,000 distinct CDR3 sequences, about 14% seen once. At least ten counts were recorded for this clonotype. What it recognizes is unknown. The sample was also reused in another study, on T cells in Graves' hyperthyroidism and ophthalmopathy. Per that study: Patients aged 18 to 65 with hyperthyroidism were newly diagnosed, with duration under 2 months.

The TCR was taken from a man in his thirties or forties with Graves disease. Source: peripheral blood mononuclear cells (PBMCs), taken at new diagnosis, from a patient treated with antithyroid drugs.

Here the CDR3 DNA reads TGTGCCAGTACTCCTTGGACAGCCACTGAAGCTTTCTTT. Amino acids: CASTPWTATEAFF. The chain links TRBV19 to TRBJ1-1; possibly TRBD1 for D (6 bases). Between the trimmed V and J ends, which lost 7 bases and 4 bases, there was a span of 13 bases. CDR1 is LNHDA, CDR2 SQIVND, per germline (reference sequence). The CDR3 loop spans 13 amino acids.